This TCR beta chain was documented in a study of T-cell reconstitution after alpha-beta-depleted transplantation in children. Preparation of the TCRbeta library used unique molecular identifiers. MiXCR, applied by TCRdb to the PCR reads, yields one record per CDR3 protein. This table has hundreds of thousands of distinct CDR3 sequences, 12% appearing once. By sample share, this clonotype is medium-sized. Compared with germline, one end of the junction differs, possibly owing to a read error. Germline assignment: CDR1 SGHRS and CDR2 YFSETQ. This CDR3 has 11 amino acids. V gene TRBV5-1 combines with J gene TRBJ2-7; D is undetermined. The source material was PBMCs from the stem cell graft donor, sampled from the stem cell graft. This receptor was identified in a human donor who donated a stem cell graft to a child with acute lymphoblastic leukemia. CDR3 loop: CASSSSYEQYF. DNA of the CDR3: TGTGCCAGCAGCTCTTCCTACGAGCAGTACTTC.